Listed below are T cell receptor beta chains from one sample, sequenced in a study of cytotoxic CD8 clonotypes in ibrutinib-treated CLL. The method was immunoSEQ multiplex PCR; TCRdb's version includes in-frame clones alone and lacks a portion of them. The data show 65,000 to 85,000 clones, 75% to 90% seen once. Sequencing was performed on PBMCs, taken after 24 months of ibrutinib treatment. All receptors derive from a human donor with chronic lymphocytic leukemia. Each CDR3 is given with its conserved first and last residue. The order of the fields is D gene, J gene, clone size, V gene, CDR3 DNA, CDR3 protein. A D gene is named only where the DNA matches it firmly. Clone sizes are given selectively: once, few, many, or a class where the clone is expanded.

>TRBD2|TRBJ2-3|.|TRBV10-3
TGTGCCATCAGCGATAGCGGGGTGCCAGATACGCAGTATTTT
CAISDSGVPDTQYF
>.|TRBJ2-7|.|TRBV6-6
TGTGCCAGCAGTTACCCCCAAACTAGCTACGAGCAGTACTTC
CASSYPQTSYEQYF
>TRBD1|TRBJ1-2|few|TRBV7-2
TGTGCCAGCAGCATGGGACAGAGCTATGGCTACACCTTC
CASSMGQSYGYTF
>TRBD2|TRBJ2-1|few|TRBV7-3
TGTGCCAGCAGCTTAAGGGTAGGGGCTAGCGGGAAAGTTCATGAGCAGTTCTTC
CASSLRVGASGKVHEQFF
>.|TRBJ2-7|.|TRBV2
TGTGCCAGCAGTGAAGGTCCAGACTACGAGCAGTACTTC
CASSEGPDYEQYF
>.|TRBJ2-3|.|TRBV19
TGTGCCAGTAGTAGGTCTGAAACTAGCACAGATACGCAGTATTTT
CASSRSETSTDTQYF
>.|TRBJ2-7|.|TRBV28
TGTGCCAGCAGGGGTCGGCAGGCTTCTACCTACGAGCAGTACTTC
CASRGRQASTYEQYF
>.|TRBJ2-5|.|TRBV19
TGTGCCAGTAATCTGAGAGGGGAGACCCAGTACTTC
CASNLRGETQYF
>.|TRBJ1-1|.|TRBV19
TGTGCCACGTTTATGGGACGGGGAAACACTGAAGCTTTCTTT
CATFMGRGNTEAFF
>.|TRBJ2-1|.|TRBV9
TGTGCCAGCAGCGTAAGGACCGGGGGCAATGAGCAGTTCTTC
CASSVRTGGNEQFF
>.|TRBJ2-3|.|TRBV9
TGTGCCAGCAGCAAATCTAGGAGCACAGATACGCAGTATTTT
CASSKSRSTDTQYF
>TRBD2|TRBJ2-1|.|TRBV28
TGTGCCAGCAGTTTATCTATAGCGGGAGAGGGAGGTAGGCAGTTCTTC
CASSLSIAGEGGRQFF
>.|TRBJ1-2|.|TRBV5-4
TGTGCCAGCAGCCGAGGGGCGGACTATGGCTACACCTTC
CASSRGADYGYTF
>.|TRBJ1-5|.|TRBV19
TGTGCCAGTAGTTCGACCAGGGGAGGGGCTCAGCCCCAGCATTTT
CASSSTRGGAQPQHF
>.|TRBJ2-3|.|TRBV28
TGTGCCAGCAGTCGAGGGACAACCCACTCTTTTACCAGGGATACGCAGTATTTT
CASSRGTTHSFTRDTQYF
>TRBD1|TRBJ2-7|.|TRBV5-8
TGTGCCAGCAGCTTGGGGGGCTGGACAGGGGTGTACGAGCAGTACTTC
CASSLGGWTGVYEQYF
>.|TRBJ2-2|once|TRBV5-1
TGCGCCAGCAGCTTGGCCGGGGGGCCCTCGAACACCGGGGAGCTGTTTTTT
CASSLAGGPSNTGELFF
>.|TRBJ2-2|.|TRBV5-1
TGCGCCAGCGCATCAACTACGAACACCGGGGAGCTGTTTTTT
CASASTTNTGELFF
>.|TRBJ2-3|.|TRBV7-6
TGTGCCAGCAGCTTAAGTACTAGCACAGATACGCAGTATTTT
CASSLSTSTDTQYF
>.|TRBJ1-2|.|TRBV28
TGTGCCAGCGGCGGGACTAATGATGGCTACACCTTC
CASGGTNDGYTF
>.|TRBJ2-3|.|TRBV9
TGTGCCAGCAGCGCCAGACAGACCGACATCACAGATACGCAGTATTTT
CASSARQTDITDTQYF
>.|TRBJ2-7|.|TRBV30
TGTGCCTGGAGTGACTATAACCACGAGCAGTACTTC
CAWSDYNHEQYF
>TRBD2|TRBJ2-1|.|TRBV18
TGTGCCAGCTCACCACCGGGGGGGGTCGACAATGAGCAGTTCTTC
CASSPPGGVDNEQFF
>.|TRBJ2-1|once|TRBV28
TGTGCCAGCAGTTCCGGGGGCGAAAAGATTCGCTCCTACAATGAGCAGTTCTTC
CASSSGGEKIRSYNEQFF
>.|TRBJ1-3|.|TRBV18
TGTGCCAGCTCACCACAGAGTGCTTCCTCTGGAAACACCATATATTTT
CASSPQSASSGNTIYF
>.|TRBJ2-5|.|TRBV9
TGTGCCAGCAGCACCACATCCCAAGAGACCCAGTACTTC
CASSTTSQETQYF
>.|TRBJ2-1|.|TRBV7-3
TGTGCCAGCAGCTTATTGGGGGGCGGTGAGCAGTTCTTC
CASSLLGGGEQFF
>.|TRBJ1-5|few|TRBV4-1
TGCGCCAGCAGCCAAGTGTACGGGATAGGTCAGCCCCAGCATTTT
CASSQVYGIGQPQHF
>TRBD1|TRBJ2-1|.|TRBV18
TGTGCCAGCTCACCTCCTAAGGGACAGGGTTCGAATGAGCAGTTCTTC
CASSPPKGQGSNEQFF
>.|TRBJ1-2|few|TRBV6-5
TGTGCCAGCAAGGGTCTCTATGGCTACACCTTC
CASKGLYGYTF
>TRBD1|TRBJ2-7|.|TRBV19
TGTGCCAGTAGTATTGGGACAGGGCCATCCTACGAGCAGTACTTC
CASSIGTGPSYEQYF
>TRBD1|TRBJ2-7|.|TRBV2
TGTGCCAGCAGTGAGGACAGGGTCTACGAGCAGTACTTC
CASSEDRVYEQYF
>TRBD2|TRBJ2-1|.|TRBV7-3
TGTGCCAGTCTCCGACTAGCGGGAGTTTGCAATGAGCAGTTCTTC
CASLRLAGVCNEQFF
>TRBD1|TRBJ2-7|.|TRBV4-3
TGCGCCAGCAGCCCAAAAGGGGACAGGGCCTCCTACGAGCAGTACTTC
CASSPKGDRASYEQYF
>.|TRBJ2-2|.|TRBV19
TGTGCCAGTAGTCCGACATTGTCCGGGGAGCTGTTTTTT
CASSPTLSGELFF
>.|TRBJ2-1|.|TRBV13
TGTGCCAGCAGCTTAGGCGGGACAAACAATGAGCAGTTCTTC
CASSLGGTNNEQFF
>.|TRBJ1-1|few|TRBV19
TGTGCCAGTAGTATAAGGTGGAACACTGAAGCTTTCTTT
CASSIRWNTEAFF
>.|TRBJ2-3|.|TRBV6-1
TGTGCCAGCAGCCCCCCCGGGGCCTTGGCAGATACGCAGTATTTT
CASSPPGALADTQYF
>.|TRBJ1-2|.|TRBV6-6
TGTGCCAGCAGTTACAGGGGATTCACCTTC
CASSYRGFTF
>.|TRBJ1-1|.|TRBV7-2
TGTGCCAGCAACCAGGGTAAGGATTTT
CASNQGKDF
>TRBD2|TRBJ2-5|.|TRBV6-5
TGTGCCAGCTCCCTAGCGGGAGGGCAGGGAGAGACCCAGTACTTC
CASSLAGGQGETQYF
>TRBD1|TRBJ1-2|.|TRBV11-2
TGTGCCAGCAGCAGTCCCCAGGGGGCAATGGACTATGGCTACACCTTC
CASSSPQGAMDYGYTF
>.|TRBJ2-2|.|TRBV25-1
TGTGCCAGCAGTGAATCGGACGTAAACACCGGGGAGCTGTTTTTT
CASSESDVNTGELFF
>.|TRBJ2-7|.|TRBV11-2
TGTGCCAGCAGCTCACAAGGAGTCTACGAGCAGTACTTC
CASSSQGVYEQYF
>.|TRBJ2-7|.|TRBV4-2
TGTGCCAGCAGCCAAGATGCCAGCGGAGCCTACGAGCAGTACTTC
CASSQDASGAYEQYF
>.|TRBJ2-7|few|TRBV27
TGTGCCAGCATGCCCACGGGGACAACCTACGAGCAGTACTTC
CASMPTGTTYEQYF
>.|TRBJ2-1|.|TRBV28
TGTGCCAGCAGTTCCAGGGGCTACAATGAGCAGTTCTTC
CASSSRGYNEQFF
>TRBD2|TRBJ2-2|.|TRBV11-2
TGTGCCAGCAGCTCGACTAGCGGGACCAACACCGGGGAGCTGTTTTTT
CASSSTSGTNTGELFF
>TRBD1|TRBJ1-1|.|TRBV11-2
TGTGCCAGCAGACGGGACAGTCCGAACACTGAAGCTTTCTTT
CASRRDSPNTEAFF